This TCR beta chain was retrieved from a study of shared clonotypes between healthy human individuals. Overall study results and limits: Compared with clonotypes that all four donors shared, non-shared clonotypes had lower generation probabilities. Naive CD4 clonotypes overlapped across several donors at about 5.2%.

This CDR3 is built from 15 residues. CDR1 and CDR2 from the germline V gene are SGDLS and YYNGEE. V shed 2 bases and J shed 0 bases, with 12 bases lying between them. Concerning this clone itself: The target antigen is unknown.

Assay execution proceeded at the deep level. Only in-frame clones appear in the TCRdb table, and some are missing; sequencing was by immunoSEQ multiplex PCR. The repertoire holds about 2 million clones, with about 95% as singletons. Terminally differentiated effector memory CD45RA+ cells were left out of the naive CD8 fraction, which was CD45RO-negative and positively selected for CCR7. The V call is TRBV9, the J call TRBJ2-7; maybe TRBD1 (5 bases). This TCR came from a young man in good health. Input material: naive CD8+ T cells sorted from blood. CDR3: CASSVSDTYSYEQYF. CDR3 coding DNA: TGTGCCAGCAGCGTCTCGGACACTTACTCCTACGAGCAGTACTTC.